These T cell receptor beta chains were read from a single sample in a study of CD8+ T cells in alopecia areata. The method was immunoSEQ multiplex PCR; TCRdb's version includes in-frame clones alone and lacks a portion of them. Altogether 150,000 to 200,000 clones are present, less than 75% being singletons, with the ten largest covering roughly 17%. The sample was CD4+ T cells sorted from blood, taken at week 56, from a patient treated with tofacitinib. The source is a human donor with alopecia areata. The CDR3 runs from the conserved cysteine through the conserved F or W. A D gene is named only where the DNA matches it firmly.

d_call	v_call	j_call	cdr3_aa
-	TRBV5-1	TRBJ2-5	CASRSRGAKYQETQYF
TRBD1	TRBV7-8	TRBJ1-2	CASSRTGTNYGYTF
-	TRBV2	TRBJ1-1	CASSERQDTEAFF
-	TRBV18	TRBJ2-6	CASSPLKGGGANVLTF
-	TRBV7-8	TRBJ2-2	CASTTNTGELFF
TRBD1	TRBV12-5	TRBJ1-1	CASGLARGLNTEAFF
TRBD2	TRBV5-1	TRBJ2-2	CASSRKGLAASNTGELFF
-	TRBV18	TRBJ1-2	CASSPPAGTNYGYTF
-	TRBV29-1	TRBJ1-6	CSVGTDLNSPLHF
-	TRBV27	TRBJ1-2	CASSFSGKGGYTF
TRBD1	TRBV29-1	TRBJ2-7	CSAGGWVNEQYF